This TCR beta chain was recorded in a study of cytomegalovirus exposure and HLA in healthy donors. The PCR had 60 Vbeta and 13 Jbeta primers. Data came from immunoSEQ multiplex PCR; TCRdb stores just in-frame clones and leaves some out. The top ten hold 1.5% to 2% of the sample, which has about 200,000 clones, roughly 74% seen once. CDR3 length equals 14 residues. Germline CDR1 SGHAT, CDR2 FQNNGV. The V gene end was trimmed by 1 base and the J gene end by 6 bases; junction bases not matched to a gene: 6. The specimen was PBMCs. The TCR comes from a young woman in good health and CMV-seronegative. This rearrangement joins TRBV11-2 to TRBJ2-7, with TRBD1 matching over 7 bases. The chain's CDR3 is CASSLVRGKAEQYF. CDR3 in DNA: TGTGCCAGCAGCTTAGTCAGGGGGAAAGCCGAGCAGTACTTC.